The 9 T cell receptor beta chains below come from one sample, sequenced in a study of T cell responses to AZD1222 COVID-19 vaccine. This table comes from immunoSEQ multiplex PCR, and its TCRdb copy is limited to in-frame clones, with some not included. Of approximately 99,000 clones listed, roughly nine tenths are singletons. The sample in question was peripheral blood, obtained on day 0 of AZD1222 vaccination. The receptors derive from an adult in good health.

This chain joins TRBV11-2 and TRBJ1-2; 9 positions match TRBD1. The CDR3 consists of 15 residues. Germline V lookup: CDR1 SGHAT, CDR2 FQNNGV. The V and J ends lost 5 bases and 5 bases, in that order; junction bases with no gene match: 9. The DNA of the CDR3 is TGTGCCAGCAGCGAGGGACAGGGCTTTGGGTATGGCTACACCTTC. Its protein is CASSEGQGFGYGYTF.

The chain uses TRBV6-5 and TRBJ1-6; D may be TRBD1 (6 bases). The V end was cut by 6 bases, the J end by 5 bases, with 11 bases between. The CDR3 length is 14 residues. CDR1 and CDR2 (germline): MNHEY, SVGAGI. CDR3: CASSRGRNNSPLHF. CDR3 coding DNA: TGTGCCAGCAGCAGGGGACGGAATAATTCACCCCTCCACTTT.

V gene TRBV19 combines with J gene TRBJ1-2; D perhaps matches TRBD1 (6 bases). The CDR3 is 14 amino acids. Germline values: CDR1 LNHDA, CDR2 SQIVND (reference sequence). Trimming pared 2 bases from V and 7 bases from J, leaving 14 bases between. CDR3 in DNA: TGTGCCAGTAGTATATTAAACGGGGACACTGGCTACACCTTC. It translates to CASSILNGDTGYTF.

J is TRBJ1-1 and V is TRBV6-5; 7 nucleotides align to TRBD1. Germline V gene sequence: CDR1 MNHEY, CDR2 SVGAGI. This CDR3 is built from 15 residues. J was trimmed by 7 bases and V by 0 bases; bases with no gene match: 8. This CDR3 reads CASSYSNRGRGEAFF. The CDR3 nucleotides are TGTGCCAGCAGTTACTCGAACAGGGGTAGAGGTGAAGCTTTCTTT.

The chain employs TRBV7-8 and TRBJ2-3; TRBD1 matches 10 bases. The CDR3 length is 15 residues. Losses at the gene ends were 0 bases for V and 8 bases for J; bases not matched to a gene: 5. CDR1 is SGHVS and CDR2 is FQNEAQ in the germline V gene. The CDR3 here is CASSLADRGYGTQYF. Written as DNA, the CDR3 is TGTGCCAGCAGCTTAGCGGACAGGGGGTATGGTACGCAGTATTTT.

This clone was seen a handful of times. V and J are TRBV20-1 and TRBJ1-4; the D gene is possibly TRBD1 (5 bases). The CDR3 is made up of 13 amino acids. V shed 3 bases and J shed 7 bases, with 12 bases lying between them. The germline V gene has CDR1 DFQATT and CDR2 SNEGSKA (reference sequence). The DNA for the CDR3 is TGCAGTGCTAGTGGGGGGGGGAGTGAAAAACTGTTTTTT. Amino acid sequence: CSASGGGSEKLFF.

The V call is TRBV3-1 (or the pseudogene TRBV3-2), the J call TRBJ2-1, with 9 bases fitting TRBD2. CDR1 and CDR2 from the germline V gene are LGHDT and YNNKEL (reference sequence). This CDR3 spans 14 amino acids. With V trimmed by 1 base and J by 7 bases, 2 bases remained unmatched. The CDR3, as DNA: TGTGCCAGCAGCCAAGCTCTAGCGGGAAATGAGCAGTTCTTC. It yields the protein CASSQALAGNEQFF.

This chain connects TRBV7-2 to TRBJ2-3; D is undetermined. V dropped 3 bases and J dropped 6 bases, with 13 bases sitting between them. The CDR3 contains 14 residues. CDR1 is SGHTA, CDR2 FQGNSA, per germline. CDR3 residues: CASSLPGSWDTQYF. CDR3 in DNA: TGTGCCAGCAGCTTGCCAGGATCATGGGATACGCAGTATTTT.

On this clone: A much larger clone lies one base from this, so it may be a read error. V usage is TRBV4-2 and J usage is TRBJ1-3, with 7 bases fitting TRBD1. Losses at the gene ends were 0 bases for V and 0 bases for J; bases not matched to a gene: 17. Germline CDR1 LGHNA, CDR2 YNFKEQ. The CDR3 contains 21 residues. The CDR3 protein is CASSQELSAWGQLSSGNTIYF. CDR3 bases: TGTGCCAGCAGCCAAGAACTGAGCGCGTGGGGACAGCTCAGCTCTGGAAACACCATATATTTT.